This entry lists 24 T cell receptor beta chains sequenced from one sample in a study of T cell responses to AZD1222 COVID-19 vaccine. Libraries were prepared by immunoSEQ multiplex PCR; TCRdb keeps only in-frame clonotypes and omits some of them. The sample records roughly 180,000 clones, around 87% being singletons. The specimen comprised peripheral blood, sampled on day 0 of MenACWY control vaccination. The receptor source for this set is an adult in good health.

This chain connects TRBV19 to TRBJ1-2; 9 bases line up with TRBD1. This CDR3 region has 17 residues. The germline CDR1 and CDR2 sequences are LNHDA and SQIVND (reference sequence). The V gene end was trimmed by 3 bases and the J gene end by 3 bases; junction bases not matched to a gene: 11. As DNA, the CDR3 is TGTGCCAGTAGTATGCCACCGGGACAGGGTACCGACTATGGCTACACCTTC. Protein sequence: CASSMPPGQGTDYGYTF.

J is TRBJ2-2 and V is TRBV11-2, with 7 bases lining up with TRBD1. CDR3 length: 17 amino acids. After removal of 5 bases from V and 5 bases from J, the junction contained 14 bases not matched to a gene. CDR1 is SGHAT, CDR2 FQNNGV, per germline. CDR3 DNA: TGTGCCAGCAGCCTGATCCCTAGGGGGCGTGGGACCGGGGAGCTGTTTTTT. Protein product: CASSLIPRGRGTGELFF.

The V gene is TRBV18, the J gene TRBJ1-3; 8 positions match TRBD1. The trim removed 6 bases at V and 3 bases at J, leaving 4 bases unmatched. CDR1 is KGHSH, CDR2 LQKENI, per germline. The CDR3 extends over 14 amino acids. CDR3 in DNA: TGTGCCAGCTCGCAGGGGGCGAGTGGAAACACCATATATTTT. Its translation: CASSQGASGNTIYF.

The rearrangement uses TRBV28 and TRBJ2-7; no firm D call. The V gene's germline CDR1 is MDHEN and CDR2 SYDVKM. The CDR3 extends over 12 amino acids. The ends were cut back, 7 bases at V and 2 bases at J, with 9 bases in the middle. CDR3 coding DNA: TGTGCCAGCAATCAGGCCCCCTACGAGCAGTACTTC. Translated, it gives CASNQAPYEQYF.

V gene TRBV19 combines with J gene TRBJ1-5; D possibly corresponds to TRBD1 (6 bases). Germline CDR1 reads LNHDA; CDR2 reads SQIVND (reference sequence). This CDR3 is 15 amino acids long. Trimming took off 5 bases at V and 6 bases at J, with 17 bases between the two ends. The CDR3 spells CASSVSNRARQPQHF. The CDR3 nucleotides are TGTGCCAGTAGTGTGTCAAACAGGGCGCGTCAGCCCCAGCATTTT.

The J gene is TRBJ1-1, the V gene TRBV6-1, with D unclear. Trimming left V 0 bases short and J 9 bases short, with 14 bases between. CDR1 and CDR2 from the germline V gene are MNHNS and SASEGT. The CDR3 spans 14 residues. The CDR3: CASSEALQQRKAFF. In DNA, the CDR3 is TGTGCCAGCAGTGAAGCTTTACAACAGCGAAAAGCTTTCTTT.

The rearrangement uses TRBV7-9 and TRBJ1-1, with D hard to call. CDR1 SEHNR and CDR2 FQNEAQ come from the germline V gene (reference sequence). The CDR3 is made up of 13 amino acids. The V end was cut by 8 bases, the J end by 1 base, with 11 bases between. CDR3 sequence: CASQTGSNTEAFF. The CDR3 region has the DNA TGTGCCAGCCAAACGGGCTCGAACACTGAAGCTTTCTTT.

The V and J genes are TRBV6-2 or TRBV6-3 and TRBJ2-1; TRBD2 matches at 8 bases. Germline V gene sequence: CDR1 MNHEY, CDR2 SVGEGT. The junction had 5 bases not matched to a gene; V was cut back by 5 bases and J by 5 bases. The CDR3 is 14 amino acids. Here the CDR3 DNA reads TGTGCCAGCAGTCGCCATAGCGGGGACAATGAGCAGTTCTTC. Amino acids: CASSRHSGDNEQFF.

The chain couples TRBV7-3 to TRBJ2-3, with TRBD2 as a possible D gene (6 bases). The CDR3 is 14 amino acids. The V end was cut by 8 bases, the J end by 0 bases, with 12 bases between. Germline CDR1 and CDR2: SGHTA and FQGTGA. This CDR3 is CASGRGSSTDTQYF. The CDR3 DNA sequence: TGTGCCAGCGGCCGGGGGTCTAGCACAGATACGCAGTATTTT.

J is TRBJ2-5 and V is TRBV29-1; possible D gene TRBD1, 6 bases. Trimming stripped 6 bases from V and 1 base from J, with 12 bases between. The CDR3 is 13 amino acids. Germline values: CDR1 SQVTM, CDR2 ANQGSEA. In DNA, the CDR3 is TGCAGCGTACCGGACAGAGTCCAAGAGACCCAGTACTTC. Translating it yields CSVPDRVQETQYF.

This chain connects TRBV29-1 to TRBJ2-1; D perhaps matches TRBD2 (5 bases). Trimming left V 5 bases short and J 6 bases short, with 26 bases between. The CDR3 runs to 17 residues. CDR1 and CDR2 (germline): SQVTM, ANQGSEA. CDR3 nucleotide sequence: TGCAGCGTTCGTTCGGGGAATGGAGATGGCTTTGGCAATGAGCAGTTCTTC. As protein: CSVRSGNGDGFGNEQFF.

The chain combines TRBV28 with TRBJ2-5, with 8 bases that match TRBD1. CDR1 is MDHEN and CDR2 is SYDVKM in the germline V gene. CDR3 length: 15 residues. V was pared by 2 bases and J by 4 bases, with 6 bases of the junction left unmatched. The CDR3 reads CASSLRTGLGETQYF. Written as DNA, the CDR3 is TGTGCCAGCAGTTTAAGGACAGGGTTAGGAGAGACCCAGTACTTC.

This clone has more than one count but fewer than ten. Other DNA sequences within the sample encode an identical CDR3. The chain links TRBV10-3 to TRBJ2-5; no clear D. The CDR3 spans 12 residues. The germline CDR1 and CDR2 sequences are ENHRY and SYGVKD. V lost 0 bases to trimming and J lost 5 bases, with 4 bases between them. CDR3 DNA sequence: TGTGCCATCAGTGAGTCCGGGGAGACCCAGTACTTC. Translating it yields CAISESGETQYF.

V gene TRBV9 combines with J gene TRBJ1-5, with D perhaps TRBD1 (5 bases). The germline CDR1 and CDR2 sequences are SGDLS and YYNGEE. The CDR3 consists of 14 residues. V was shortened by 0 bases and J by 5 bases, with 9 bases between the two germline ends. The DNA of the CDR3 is TGTGCCAGCAGCGTAGGGGGGAGCGATCAGCCCCAGCATTTT. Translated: CASSVGGSDQPQHF.

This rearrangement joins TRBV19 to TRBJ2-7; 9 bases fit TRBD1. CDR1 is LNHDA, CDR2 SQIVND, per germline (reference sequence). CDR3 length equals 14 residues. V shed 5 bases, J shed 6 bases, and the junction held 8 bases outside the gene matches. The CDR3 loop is CASSSGTGPSEQYF. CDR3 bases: TGTGCCAGTAGTTCCGGGACAGGGCCCTCCGAGCAGTACTTC.

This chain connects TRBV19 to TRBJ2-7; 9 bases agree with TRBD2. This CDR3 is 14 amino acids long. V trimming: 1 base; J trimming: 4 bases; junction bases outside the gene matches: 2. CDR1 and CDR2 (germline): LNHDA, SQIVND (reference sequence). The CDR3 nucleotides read TGTGCCAGTAGTATAGGTAGCGGGAGTTACGAGCAGTACTTC. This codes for CASSIGSGSYEQYF. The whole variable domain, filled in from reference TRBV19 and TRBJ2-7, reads DGGITQSPKYLFRKEGQNVTLSCEQNLNHDAMYWYRQDPGQGLRLIYYSQIVNDFQKGDIAEGYSVSREKKESFPLTVTSAQKNPTAFYLCASSIGSGSYEQYFGPGTRLTVT.

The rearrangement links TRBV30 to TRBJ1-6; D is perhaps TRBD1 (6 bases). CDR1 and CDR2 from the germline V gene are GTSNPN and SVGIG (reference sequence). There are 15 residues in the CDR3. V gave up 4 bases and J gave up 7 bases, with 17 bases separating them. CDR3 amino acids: CAWKQAGTQNSPLHF. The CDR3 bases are TGTGCCTGGAAGCAGGCCGGGACACAAAATTCACCCCTCCACTTT.

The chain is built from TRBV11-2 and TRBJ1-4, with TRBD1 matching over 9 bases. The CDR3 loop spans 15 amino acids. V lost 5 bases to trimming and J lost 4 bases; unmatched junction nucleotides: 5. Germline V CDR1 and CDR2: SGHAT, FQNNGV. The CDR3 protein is CASSPSGQGNEKLFF. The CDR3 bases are TGTGCCAGCAGCCCATCGGGACAGGGTAATGAAAAACTGTTTTTT. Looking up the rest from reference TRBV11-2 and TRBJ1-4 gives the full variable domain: EAGVAQSPRYKIIEKRQSVAFWCNPISGHATLYWYQQILGQGPKLLIQFQNNGVVDDSQLPKDRFSAERLKGVDSTLKIQPAKLEDSAVYLCASSPSGQGNEKLFFGSGTQLSVL.

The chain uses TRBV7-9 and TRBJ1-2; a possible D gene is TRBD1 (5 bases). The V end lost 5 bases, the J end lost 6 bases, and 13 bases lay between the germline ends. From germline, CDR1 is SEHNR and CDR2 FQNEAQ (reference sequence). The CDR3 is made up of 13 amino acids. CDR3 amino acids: CASSQYAGNGYTF. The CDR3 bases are TGTGCCAGCAGCCAGTACGCAGGGAATGGCTACACCTTC.

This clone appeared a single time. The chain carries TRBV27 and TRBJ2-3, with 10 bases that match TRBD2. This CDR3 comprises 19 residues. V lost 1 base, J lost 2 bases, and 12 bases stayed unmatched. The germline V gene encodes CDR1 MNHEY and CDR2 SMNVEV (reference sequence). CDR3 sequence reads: CASSLLSLAGADNTDTQYF. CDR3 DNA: TGTGCCAGCAGTTTATTGAGTCTAGCGGGGGCCGATAACACAGATACGCAGTATTTT.

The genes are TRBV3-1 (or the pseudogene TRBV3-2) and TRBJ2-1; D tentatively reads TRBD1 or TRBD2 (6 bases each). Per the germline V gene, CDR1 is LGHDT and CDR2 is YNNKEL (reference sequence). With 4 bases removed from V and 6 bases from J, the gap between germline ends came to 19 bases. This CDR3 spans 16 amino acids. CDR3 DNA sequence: TGTGCCAGCAGCCGCTTAGGGGGACTCTACCTCAATGAGCAGTTCTTC. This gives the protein CASSRLGGLYLNEQFF.

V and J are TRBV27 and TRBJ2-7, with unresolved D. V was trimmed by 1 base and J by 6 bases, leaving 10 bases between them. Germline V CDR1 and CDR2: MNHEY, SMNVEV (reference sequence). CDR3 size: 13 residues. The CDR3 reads CASSLFFGPEQYF. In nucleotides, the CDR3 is TGTGCCAGCAGTTTATTTTTCGGCCCCGAGCAGTACTTC.

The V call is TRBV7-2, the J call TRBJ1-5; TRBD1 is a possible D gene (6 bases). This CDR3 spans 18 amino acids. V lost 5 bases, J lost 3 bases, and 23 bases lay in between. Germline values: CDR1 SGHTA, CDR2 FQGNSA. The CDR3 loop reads CASSQEGGDTRLNQPQHF. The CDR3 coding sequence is TGTGCCAGCAGCCAAGAGGGTGGGGACACCAGACTCAATCAGCCCCAGCATTTT.

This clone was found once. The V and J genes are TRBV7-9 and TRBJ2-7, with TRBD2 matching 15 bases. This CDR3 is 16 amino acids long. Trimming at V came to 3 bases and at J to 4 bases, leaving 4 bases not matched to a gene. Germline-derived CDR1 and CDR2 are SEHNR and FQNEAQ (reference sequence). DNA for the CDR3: TGTGCCAGCAGCTTCGGACTAGCGGGGGGGCCTTACGAGCAGTACTTC. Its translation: CASSFGLAGGPYEQYF.